This TCR beta chain derives from a study of graft-versus-host responses after intestinal transplantation. Study summary: Transplants were multivisceral, liver-intestinal, or isolated intestinal. Anti-thymocyte globulin served as induction for all recipients, who then took tacrolimus and steroids for roughly 3 years.

Findings of the study overall: Recipient bone marrow held GvH clones, some seen earlier in ileum or blood.

For this clone: What it binds is unknown.

TCRdb's table, derived via immunoSEQ multiplex PCR, lists solely in-frame clones and lacks some. In the table there are roughly 98,000 clones, about 93% of which are singletons. Per the germline V gene, CDR1 is MDHEN and CDR2 is SYDVKM. The CDR3 totals 14 residues. This clonotype was obtained from a human donor who was the organ donor for an intestinal transplant. The source was unstimulated CD8+ T cells sorted from spleen or lymph node cells, collected before transplant. V gene TRBV28 combines with J gene TRBJ2-5; D is perhaps TRBD1 (6 bases). TRBJ2-7 matches the DNA end more closely, so the J call is doubtful. This chain's CDR3 is CASSSAVGQNEQYF. For the CDR3, the DNA is TGTGCCAGCAGTTCCGCCGTTGGACAGAACGAGCAGTACTTC.